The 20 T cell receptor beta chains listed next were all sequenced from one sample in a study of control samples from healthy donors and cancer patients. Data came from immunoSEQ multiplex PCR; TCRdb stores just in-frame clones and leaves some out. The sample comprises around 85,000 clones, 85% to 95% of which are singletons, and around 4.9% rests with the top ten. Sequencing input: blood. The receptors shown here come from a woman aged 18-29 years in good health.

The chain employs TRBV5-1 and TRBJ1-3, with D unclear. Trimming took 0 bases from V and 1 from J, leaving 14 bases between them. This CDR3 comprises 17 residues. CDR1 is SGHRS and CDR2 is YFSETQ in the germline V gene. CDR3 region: CASSLVPQEASGNTIYF. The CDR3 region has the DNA TGCGCCAGCAGCTTGGTCCCCCAGGAGGCTTCTGGAAACACCATATATTTT.

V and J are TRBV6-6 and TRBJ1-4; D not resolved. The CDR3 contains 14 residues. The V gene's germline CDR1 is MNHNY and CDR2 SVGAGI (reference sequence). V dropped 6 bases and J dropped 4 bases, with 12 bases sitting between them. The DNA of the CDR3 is TGTGCCAGCAGGGCAGTAGGGTTTAATGAAAAACTGTTTTTT. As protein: CASRAVGFNEKLFF.

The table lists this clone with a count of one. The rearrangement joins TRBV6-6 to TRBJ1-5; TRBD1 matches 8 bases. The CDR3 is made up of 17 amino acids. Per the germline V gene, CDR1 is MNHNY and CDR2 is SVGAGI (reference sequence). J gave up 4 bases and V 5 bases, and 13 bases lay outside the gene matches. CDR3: CASSPGTGYPGNQPQHF. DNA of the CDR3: TGTGCCAGCAGTCCCGGGACAGGATACCCAGGAAATCAGCCCCAGCATTTT.

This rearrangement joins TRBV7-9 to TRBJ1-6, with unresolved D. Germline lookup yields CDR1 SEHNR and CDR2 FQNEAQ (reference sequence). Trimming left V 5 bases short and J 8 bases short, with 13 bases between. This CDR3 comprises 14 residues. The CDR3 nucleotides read TGTGCCAGCAGCCCAACAGCGTCGGATTCACCCCTCCACTTT. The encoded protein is CASSPTASDSPLHF.

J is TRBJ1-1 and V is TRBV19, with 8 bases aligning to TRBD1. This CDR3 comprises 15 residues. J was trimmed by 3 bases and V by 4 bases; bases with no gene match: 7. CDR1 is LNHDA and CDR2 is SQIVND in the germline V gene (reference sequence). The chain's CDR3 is CASSTLGRGHTEAFF. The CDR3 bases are TGTGCCAGTAGTACCCTCGGCAGGGGGCACACTGAAGCTTTCTTT.

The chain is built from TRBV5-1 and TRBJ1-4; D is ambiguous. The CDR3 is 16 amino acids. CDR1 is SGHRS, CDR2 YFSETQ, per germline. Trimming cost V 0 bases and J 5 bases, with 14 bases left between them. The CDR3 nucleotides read TGCGCCAGCAGCTTGGCATTGTCTAACGGGAATGAAAAACTGTTTTTT. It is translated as CASSLALSNGNEKLFF.

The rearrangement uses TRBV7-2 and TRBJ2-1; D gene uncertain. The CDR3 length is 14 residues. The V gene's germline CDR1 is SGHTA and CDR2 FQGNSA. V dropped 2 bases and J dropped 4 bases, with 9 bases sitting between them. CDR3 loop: CASSLIGVYNEQFF. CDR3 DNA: TGTGCCAGCAGCTTAATTGGCGTATACAATGAGCAGTTCTTC.

CDR3 loop: CSVDRPGLGDTQYF. The CDR3 DNA reads as TGCAGCGTTGATAGGCCGGGACTAGGGGATACGCAGTATTTT. The rearrangement links TRBV29-1 to TRBJ2-3; 8 bases align to TRBD2. The germline CDR1 and CDR2 sequences are SQVTM and ANQGSEA. Trimming cost V 3 bases and J 6 bases; bases outside gene matches: 8. CDR3 length equals 14 residues.

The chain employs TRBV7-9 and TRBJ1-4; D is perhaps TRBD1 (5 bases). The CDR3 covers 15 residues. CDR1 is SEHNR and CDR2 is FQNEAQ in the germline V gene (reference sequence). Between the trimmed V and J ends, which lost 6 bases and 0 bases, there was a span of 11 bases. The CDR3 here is CASSVGASTNEKLFF. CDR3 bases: TGTGCCAGCAGTGTAGGGGCGTCAACTAATGAAAAACTGTTTTTT.

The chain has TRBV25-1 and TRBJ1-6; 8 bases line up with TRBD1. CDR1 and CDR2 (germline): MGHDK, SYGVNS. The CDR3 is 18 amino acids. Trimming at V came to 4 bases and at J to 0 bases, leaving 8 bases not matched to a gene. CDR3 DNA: TGTGCCAGCAGTGCCGGACAGGGCCGAAGCTCCTATAATTCACCCCTCCACTTT. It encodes CASSAGQGRSSYNSPLHF.

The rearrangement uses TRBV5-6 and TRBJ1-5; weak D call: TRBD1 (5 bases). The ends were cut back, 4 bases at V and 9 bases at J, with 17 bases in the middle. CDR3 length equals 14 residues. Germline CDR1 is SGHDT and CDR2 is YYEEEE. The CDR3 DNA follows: TGTGCCAGCAGCATTGGACATCTAGAGATGCCCCAGCATTTT. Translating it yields CASSIGHLEMPQHF.

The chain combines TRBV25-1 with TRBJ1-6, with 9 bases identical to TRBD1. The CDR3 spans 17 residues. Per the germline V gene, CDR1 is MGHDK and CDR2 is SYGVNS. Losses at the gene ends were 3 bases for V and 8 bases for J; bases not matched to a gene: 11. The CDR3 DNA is TGTGCCAGCAGTGAGTATGGAGGGACAGGGAATGATTCACCCCTCCACTTT. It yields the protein CASSEYGGTGNDSPLHF.

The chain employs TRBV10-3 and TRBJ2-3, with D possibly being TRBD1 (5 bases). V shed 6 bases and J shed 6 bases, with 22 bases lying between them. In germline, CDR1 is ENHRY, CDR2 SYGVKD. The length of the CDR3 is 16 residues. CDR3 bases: TGTGCCATCAGCGTAACCTGGACCGGACAAAGGGATACGCAGTATTTT. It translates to CAISVTWTGQRDTQYF.

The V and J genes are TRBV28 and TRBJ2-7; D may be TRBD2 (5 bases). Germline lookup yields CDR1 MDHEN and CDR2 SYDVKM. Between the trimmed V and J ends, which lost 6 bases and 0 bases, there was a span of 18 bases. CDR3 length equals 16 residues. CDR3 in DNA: TGTGCCAGCAGCCCGGCCCCACTAGGGAGCTCCTACGAGCAGTACTTC. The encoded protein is CASSPAPLGSSYEQYF. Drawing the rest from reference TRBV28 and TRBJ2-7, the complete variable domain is DVKVTQSSRYLVKRTGEKVFLECVQDMDHENMFWYRQDPGLGLRLIYFSYDVKMKEKGDIPEGYSVSREKKERFSLILESASTNQTSMYLCASSPAPLGSSYEQYFGPGTRLTVT.

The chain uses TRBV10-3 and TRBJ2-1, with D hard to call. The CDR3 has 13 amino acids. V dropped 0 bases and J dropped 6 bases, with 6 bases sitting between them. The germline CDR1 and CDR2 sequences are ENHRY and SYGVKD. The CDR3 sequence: CAISESGSNEQFF. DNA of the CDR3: TGTGCCATCAGTGAGTCAGGGTCCAATGAGCAGTTCTTC.

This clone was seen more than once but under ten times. The CDR3 nucleotides are TGTGCCAGTAGTGTCGGGACAGGGGGCGGTCAGCCCCAGCATTTT. It yields the protein CASSVGTGGGQPQHF. The chain joins TRBV19 to TRBJ1-5; 12 nucleotides line up with TRBD1. With V trimmed by 5 bases and J by 6 bases, 5 bases remained unmatched. The CDR3 is made up of 15 amino acids. CDR1 LNHDA and CDR2 SQIVND come from the germline V gene (reference sequence).

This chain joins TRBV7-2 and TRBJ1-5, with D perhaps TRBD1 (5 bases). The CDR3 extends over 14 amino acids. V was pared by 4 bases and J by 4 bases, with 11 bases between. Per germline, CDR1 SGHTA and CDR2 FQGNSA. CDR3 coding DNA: TGTGCCAGCAGCTCATGGGGGGAGAATCAGCCCCAGCATTTT. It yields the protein CASSSWGENQPQHF.

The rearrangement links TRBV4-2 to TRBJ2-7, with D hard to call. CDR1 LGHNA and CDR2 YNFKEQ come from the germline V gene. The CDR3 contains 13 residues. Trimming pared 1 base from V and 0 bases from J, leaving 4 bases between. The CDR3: CASSQAVSYEQYF. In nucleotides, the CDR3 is TGTGCCAGCAGCCAAGCTGTCTCCTACGAGCAGTACTTC.

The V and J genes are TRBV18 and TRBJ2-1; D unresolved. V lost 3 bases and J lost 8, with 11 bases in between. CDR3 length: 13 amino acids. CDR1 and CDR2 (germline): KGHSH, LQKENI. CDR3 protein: CASSPIVLYEQFF. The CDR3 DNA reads TGTGCCAGCTCACCTATCGTACTGTATGAGCAGTTCTTC.

CDR3 bases: TGTGCCATCAGGACTAGCGGGGTTGGCTCCTACGAGCAGTACTTC. Amino acids: CAIRTSGVGSYEQYF. The rearrangement joins TRBV10-3 to TRBJ2-7, with 11 nucleotides matching TRBD2. J was trimmed by 0 bases and V by 6 bases; bases with no gene match: 4. The germline V gene has CDR1 ENHRY and CDR2 SYGVKD. CDR3 size: 15 residues.